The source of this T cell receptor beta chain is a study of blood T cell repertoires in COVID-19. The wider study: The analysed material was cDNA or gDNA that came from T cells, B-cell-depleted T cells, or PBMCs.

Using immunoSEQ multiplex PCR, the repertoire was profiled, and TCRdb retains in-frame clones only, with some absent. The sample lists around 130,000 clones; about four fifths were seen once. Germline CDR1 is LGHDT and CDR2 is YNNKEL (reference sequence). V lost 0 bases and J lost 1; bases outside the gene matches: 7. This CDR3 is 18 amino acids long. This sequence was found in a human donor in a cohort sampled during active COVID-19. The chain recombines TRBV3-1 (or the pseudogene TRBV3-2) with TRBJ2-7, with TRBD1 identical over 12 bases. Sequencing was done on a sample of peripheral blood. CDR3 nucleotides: TGTGCCAGCAGCCAAGAGACCGGGACAGGGGGCAAATCCTACGAGCAGTACTTC. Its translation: CASSQETGTGGKSYEQYF.